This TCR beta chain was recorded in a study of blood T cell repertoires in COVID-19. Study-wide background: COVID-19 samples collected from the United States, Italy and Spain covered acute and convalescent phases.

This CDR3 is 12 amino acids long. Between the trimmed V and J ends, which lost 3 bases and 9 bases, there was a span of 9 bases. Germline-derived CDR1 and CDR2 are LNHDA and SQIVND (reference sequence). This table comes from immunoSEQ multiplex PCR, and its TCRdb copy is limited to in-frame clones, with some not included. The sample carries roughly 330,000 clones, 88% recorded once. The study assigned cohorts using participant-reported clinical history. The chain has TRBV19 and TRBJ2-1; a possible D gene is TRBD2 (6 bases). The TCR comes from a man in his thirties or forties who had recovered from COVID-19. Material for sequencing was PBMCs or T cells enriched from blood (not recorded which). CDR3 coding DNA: TGTGCCAGTAGTATTGCGGGGTTTGAGCAGTTCTTC. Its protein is CASSIAGFEQFF.